The 29 T cell receptor beta chains below all came from one sample that was sequenced in a study of T cell repertoires in cytomegalovirus infection (dated by TCRdb to between 2017 and 2020). What this sample's treatment or condition label stands for: in vitro stimulation with specific CMV peptide epitopes to enrich CMV-specific T cells. The listed sequencing device is Illumina HiSeq 1500. TCRdb reprocessed the public reads (quality trimming at Q25 with fastp, clone calling with MiXCR) and kept in-frame beta chains. For every CDR3 protein sequence, its rows merge into one entry that carries the most common genes and DNA. This sample holds a few hundred thousand distinct CDR3 sequences; roughly 36% were observed only once. About 13% of the sample belongs to the ten largest clones. These receptors have no known antigen. The sample was cultured PBMCs, taken from culture after CMV antigen stimulation. The origin of the receptors is a human donor in good health (CMV status not recorded). Some clones in this sample may be carry-over from other donors' samples.

This clonotype was observed a few times. This rearrangement joins TRBV7-4 to TRBJ2-1; D tentatively reads TRBD1 or TRBD2 (5 bases each). The CDR3 is 15 residues long. The germline V gene has CDR1 SGHVT and CDR2 SQSDAQ. The germline V and J ends were trimmed by 1 base and 4 bases, with 11 bases remaining between them. The CDR3 region has the DNA TGTGCCAGCAGCTTAGAGGTTGAGGGGTACAATGAGCAGTTCTTC. The encoded protein is CASSLEVEGYNEQFF. The variable domain in full, with the rest retrieved from reference TRBV7-4 and TRBJ2-1, is GAGVSQSPRYKVAKRGRDVALRCDSISGHVTLYWYRQTLGQGSEVLTYSQSDAQRDKSGRPSGRFSAERPERSVSTLKIQRTEQGDSAVYLCASSLEVEGYNEQFFGPGTRLTVL.

This rearrangement joins TRBV4-1 to TRBJ2-1; D not certain. Trimming removed 0 bases from V and 11 bases from J, with 11 bases in between. Germline V gene sequence: CDR1 MGHRA, CDR2 YSYEKL. The CDR3 totals 13 residues. This CDR3 is CASSQEGLTKQFF. In nucleotides, the CDR3 is TGCGCCAGCAGCCAAGAAGGGTTAACGAAGCAGTTCTTC.

The chain carries TRBV3-1 and TRBJ2-1; D could derive from TRBD1 or TRBD2 (5 bases each). The CDR3 is made up of 16 amino acids. Germline V gene data show CDR1 as LGHDT and CDR2 as YNNKEL (reference sequence). Trimming left V 0 bases short and J 0 bases short, with 9 bases between. The CDR3 coding sequence is TGTGCCAGCAGCCAAGACGAGGGGAGCTCCTACAATGAGCAGTTCTTC. This codes for CASSQDEGSSYNEQFF.

The chain joins TRBV7-6 to TRBJ2-3, with D unresolved. The germline V and J ends were trimmed by 7 bases and 6 bases, with 14 bases remaining between them. Germline-derived CDR1 and CDR2 are SGHVS and FNYEAQ. This CDR3 has 13 residues. The CDR3 nucleotides read TGTGCCAGCACTCCACCCCCTCAGGATACGCAGTATTTT. Residues: CASTPPPQDTQYF.

The V gene is TRBV28, the J gene TRBJ2-5, with D possibly being TRBD2 (5 bases). Germline V gene lookup returns CDR1 MDHEN and CDR2 SYDVKM. The CDR3 runs 12 residues. V shed 9 bases and J shed 5 bases, with 13 bases lying between them. In DNA, the CDR3 is TGTGCCAGTACGCCGGGATCGGAGACCCAGTACTTC. Its translation is CASTPGSETQYF.

This clonotype has only a few counts. The V and J genes are TRBV28 and TRBJ2-1, with TRBD2 as a possible D gene (7 bases). CDR1 and CDR2 (germline): MDHEN, SYDVKM. This CDR3 comprises 15 residues. The germline V and J ends were trimmed by 4 bases and 12 bases, with 22 bases remaining between them. The CDR3 here is CASSWGTITGYGQFF. CDR3 bases: TGTGCCAGCAGTTGGGGGACTATCACAGGGTATGGGCAGTTCTTC. Full variable domain (missing parts from reference TRBV28 and TRBJ2-1): DVKVTQSSRYLVKRTGEKVFLECVQDMDHENMFWYRQDPGLGLRLIYFSYDVKMKEKGDIPEGYSVSREKKERFSLILESASTNQTSMYLCASSWGTITGYGQFFGPGTRLTVL.

This clonotype has a count of ten or more. The chain joins TRBV28 to TRBJ2-7; D may be TRBD1 or TRBD2 (7 bases each). The V gene lost 4 bases and the J gene lost 0 bases, with 10 bases spanning the gap. Per germline, CDR1 MDHEN and CDR2 SYDVKM. This CDR3 contains 14 residues. Written as DNA, the CDR3 is TGTGCCAGCAGTTCCAGGGGGGGCTCCTACGAGCAGTACGTC. Its translation: CASSSRGGSYEQYV.

This clonotype was picked up a small number of times. This chain joins TRBV12-3 or TRBV12-4 and TRBJ2-1, with 9 bases aligning to TRBD2. V lost 5 bases and J lost 9; bases outside the gene matches: 8. This CDR3 comprises 14 residues. DNA for the CDR3: TGTGCCAGCAGTCCGACGACTAGCGGTTCTGAGCAGTTCTTC. Translated, it gives CASSPTTSGSEQFF.

This clonotype occurred a few times. This chain uses TRBV15 with TRBJ2-3; tentatively, D is TRBD1 (5 bases). CDR1 LNHNV and CDR2 YYDKDF come from the germline V gene (reference sequence). The CDR3 totals 15 residues. The V end lost 0 bases, the J end lost 2 bases, and 9 bases lay between the germline ends. This CDR3 is CATSREGRATDTQYF. In DNA form, the CDR3 reads TGTGCCACCAGCAGAGAGGGCAGGGCCACAGATACGCAGTATTTT.

The CDR3 bases are TGTGCCAGTAGTACGGCGGGAGGGGTAGGGAATGAGCAGTTCTTC. Translated: CASSTAGGVGNEQFF. The gene calls are TRBV19 and TRBJ2-1; 9 bases fit TRBD2. After removal of 4 bases from V and 7 bases from J, the junction contained 8 bases not matched to a gene. Germline assignment: CDR1 LNHDA and CDR2 SQIVND (reference sequence). This CDR3 has 15 residues.

The chain recombines TRBV7-3 with TRBJ2-5; D might be TRBD2 (6 bases). The V end lost 6 bases, the J end lost 1 base, and 9 bases lay between the germline ends. Germline loops: CDR1 SGHTA, CDR2 FQGTGA. The CDR3 extends over 13 amino acids. CDR3: CASSSGSQETQYF. DNA for the CDR3: TGTGCCAGCAGTTCCGGGAGCCAAGAGACCCAGTACTTC.

The chain has TRBV6-8 and TRBJ2-1, with a possible D match to TRBD1 (5 bases). CDR3 length: 13 amino acids. V gave up 6 bases and J gave up 8 bases, with 14 bases separating them. The V gene's germline CDR1 is MNHGY and CDR2 SAAAGT. The CDR3 here is CASRTVLQDEQFF. The CDR3 DNA sequence: TGTGCCAGCAGGACAGTATTACAGGATGAGCAGTTCTTC.

This clonotype was detected a few times. For the CDR3, the DNA is TGTGCCAGCAGCCAAGTAACTACCGCGGAAAACATTCAGTACTTC. Residues: CASSQVTTAENIQYF. The chain is built from TRBV4-2 and TRBJ2-4, with unresolved D. The V and J ends lost 1 base and 5 bases respectively, with 12 bases between them. The CDR3 spans 15 residues. CDR1 and CDR2 (germline): LGHNA, YNFKEQ.

J is TRBJ2-1 and V is TRBV12-3 or TRBV12-4; TRBD2 aligns across 7 bases. There are 15 residues in the CDR3. The V gene end was trimmed by 4 bases and the J gene end by 3 bases; junction bases not matched to a gene: 6. For the CDR3, the DNA is TGTGCCAGCAGTTACGGACTAGTTGACTACAATGAGCAGTTCTTC. Its translation: CASSYGLVDYNEQFF.

The gene calls are TRBV7-8 and TRBJ1-2; D not certain. V lost 4 bases and J 8 bases, leaving 17 bases between the germline ends. The CDR3 sequence is 14 residues long. Germline V gene lookup returns CDR1 SGHVS and CDR2 FQNEAQ. CDR3 residues: CASSSGVSPVGYTF. The CDR3 DNA is TGTGCCAGCAGCTCGGGAGTCAGTCCCGTGGGCTACACCTTC.

This clonotype was observed a handful of times. The chain is built from TRBV2 and TRBJ1-2; unclear D gene. Germline V gene lookup returns CDR1 SNHLY and CDR2 FYNNEI. The CDR3 consists of 12 residues. V was pared by 6 bases and J by 6 bases, with 11 bases between. This CDR3 is CASSQDDHGYTF. The CDR3 DNA follows: TGTGCCAGCAGCCAAGATGACCATGGCTACACCTTC.

The CDR3 DNA sequence: TGCAGTGCTAGCGGGCGGAGCGGGAGACCAGATACGCAGTATTTT. It codes for CSASGRSGRPDTQYF. This chain connects TRBV20-1 to TRBJ2-3; 8 positions agree with TRBD2. Losses at the gene ends were 3 bases for V and 4 bases for J; bases not matched to a gene: 9. In germline, CDR1 is DFQATT, CDR2 SNEGSKA (reference sequence). The CDR3 contains 15 residues.

This clonotype was observed at least ten times. The gene calls are TRBV7-6 and TRBJ1-1, with TRBD1 matching 9 bases. In germline, CDR1 is SGHVS, CDR2 FNYEAQ. The CDR3 covers 16 residues. The V segment lost 1 base and the J segment 2 bases; nucleotides outside the gene matches: 5. CDR3 in DNA: TGTGCCAGCAGCTTAGGGGGGACAGGGCGAAACACTGAAGCTTTCTTT. This encodes CASSLGGTGRNTEAFF. The variable domain in full, with the rest retrieved from reference TRBV7-6 and TRBJ1-1, is GAGVSQSPRYKVTKRGQDVALRCDPISGHVSLYWYRQALGQGPEFLTYFNYEAQQDKSGLPNDRFSAERPEGSISTLTIQRTEQRDSAMYRCASSLGGTGRNTEAFFGQGTRLTVV.

The gene calls are TRBV20-1 and TRBJ2-5; 13 bases fit TRBD2. J gave up 1 base and V 5 bases, and 4 bases lay outside the gene matches. The germline V gene encodes CDR1 DFQATT and CDR2 SNEGSKA (reference sequence). The CDR3 runs to 15 residues. CDR3 sequence (DNA): TGCAGTGCTGGAGGACTAGCGGGAGTCCAAGAGACCCAGTACTTC. It yields the protein CSAGGLAGVQETQYF.

This clonotype was seen more than once but under ten times. V is TRBV6-5 and J is TRBJ1-2, with 9 bases identical to TRBD1. The CDR3 has 14 amino acids. Trimming took 2 bases from V and 8 from J; bases not matched to a gene: 6. Per germline, CDR1 MNHEY and CDR2 SVGAGI. DNA of the CDR3: TGTGCCAGCAGTTACCTGGGACAGGGTCAAGGCTACACCTTC. It is translated as CASSYLGQGQGYTF.

The CDR3 DNA reads as TGTGCCAGCAGCTTAGATCCGGCCAGGGGGCATCAGCCCCAGCATTTT. This sequence encodes CASSLDPARGHQPQHF. The chain uses TRBV7-9 and TRBJ1-5; 8 bases align to TRBD1. Germline CDR1 is SEHNR and CDR2 is FQNEAQ (reference sequence). V shed 1 base and J 5 bases; nucleotides not matched to a gene: 7. The CDR3 loop spans 16 amino acids.

The chain joins TRBV11-2 to TRBJ2-2; possibly TRBD1 or TRBD2 for D (6 bases each). This CDR3 is 16 amino acids long. Trimming cost V 4 bases and J 4 bases, with 16 bases left between them. Per germline, CDR1 SGHAT and CDR2 FQNNGV. This CDR3 reads CASSWNRDWGTGELFF. For the CDR3, the DNA is TGTGCCAGCAGCTGGAACAGGGACTGGGGCACCGGGGAGCTGTTTTTT. The full variable domain, completed using reference TRBV11-2 and TRBJ2-2, is EAGVAQSPRYKIIEKRQSVAFWCNPISGHATLYWYQQILGQGPKLLIQFQNNGVVDDSQLPKDRFSAERLKGVDSTLKIQPAKLEDSAVYLCASSWNRDWGTGELFFGEGSRLTVL.

J is TRBJ1-5 and V is TRBV7-8; D uncertain. Between the trimmed V and J ends, which lost 5 bases and 0 bases, there was a span of 14 bases. Germline V lookup: CDR1 SGHVS, CDR2 FQNEAQ. The CDR3 is 16 amino acids. The CDR3, as DNA: TGTGCCAGCAGCCCAGGCGGGTTCCATAGCAATCAGCCCCAGCATTTT. Translation: CASSPGGFHSNQPQHF. Full variable domain (missing parts from reference TRBV7-8 and TRBJ1-5): GAGVSQSPRYKVAKRGQDVALRCDPISGHVSLFWYQQALGQGPEFLTYFQNEAQLDKSGLPSDRFFAERPEGSVSTLKIQRTQQEDSAVYLCASSPGGFHSNQPQHFGDGTRLSIL.

This rearrangement joins TRBV6-5 to TRBJ2-7, with a tentative D call TRBD2 (5 bases). Trimming took 2 bases from V and 5 from J, leaving 7 bases between them. This CDR3 spans 12 amino acids. CDR1 is MNHEY and CDR2 is SVGAGI in the germline V gene. The CDR3 protein is CASSYGRDEQYF. The CDR3 DNA sequence: TGTGCCAGCAGTTACGGGCGGGACGAGCAGTACTTC.

The V gene is TRBV6-2 or TRBV6-3, the J gene TRBJ1-2; 7 nucleotides match TRBD1. Germline V lookup: CDR1 MNHEY, CDR2 SVGEGT. Trimming removed 2 bases from V and 4 bases from J; junction bases left unmatched: 4. The CDR3 has 14 amino acids. CDR3 nucleotides: TGTGCCAGCAGTTACAGAGACAGGGCCTATGGCTACACCTTC. Its translation is CASSYRDRAYGYTF.

The V gene is TRBV18, the J gene TRBJ2-7, with D hard to call. The V and J ends lost 0 bases and 4 bases respectively, with 10 bases between them. There are 14 residues in the CDR3. Looked up from germline, CDR1 is KGHSH and CDR2 is LQKENI. CDR3 DNA sequence: TGTGCCAGCTCACCACCTTCTGCGGTTTACGAGCAGTACTTC. As protein: CASSPPSAVYEQYF. The full variable domain, in which reference TRBV18 and TRBJ2-7 provide the parts outside the CDR3, is NAGVMQNPRHLVRRRGQEARLRCSPMKGHSHVYWYRQLPEEGLKFMVYLQKENIIDESGMPKERFSAEFPKEGPSILRIQQVVRGDSAAYFCASSPPSAVYEQYFGPGTRLTVT.

Remarks on this clonotype: The CDR3 end shows no conserved phenylalanine or tryptophan, and so a read error is likely. CDR3 in amino acids: CASSLSRWDTDTQYY. The CDR3 nucleotides are TGTGCCAGCAGTTTAAGTAGGTGGGACACAGATACGCAGTATTAT. V and J are TRBV12-3 or TRBV12-4 and TRBJ2-3; no reliable D call. V lost 2 bases and J 2 bases, leaving 11 bases between the germline ends. The CDR3 totals 15 residues.

This chain joins TRBV2 and TRBJ2-3; the match to TRBD2 covers 11 bases. This CDR3 is built from 17 residues. J gave up 4 bases and V 6 bases, and 12 bases lay outside the gene matches. Germline V gives CDR1 SNHLY, CDR2 FYNNEI. CDR3 in DNA: TGTGCCAGCAGAACCTCGGGCCTACTAGCGGGAGCAGATACGCAGTATTTT. Translated, it gives CASRTSGLLAGADTQYF.

This clonotype was seen a few times. The J gene is TRBJ1-1, the V gene TRBV7-9; 8 nucleotides line up with TRBD1. In germline, CDR1 is SEHNR, CDR2 FQNEAQ (reference sequence). Trimming at V came to 5 bases and at J to 3 bases, leaving 14 bases not matched to a gene. This CDR3 is 17 amino acids long. The CDR3 DNA reads as TGTGCCAGCAGCCCTAGAAAGGTGGGACAGGTGGACACTGAAGCTTTCTTT. Translation: CASSPRKVGQVDTEAFF.